Below, one T cell receptor (beta chain) is given with its context. It has no known antigen specificity. No per-base quality is available; no much larger clone lies one base away. The CDR3 regions of human TCRbeta chains were subjected to immunosequencing. The original methods were these. Repertoire TCRs were checked for matches against a reference library of SARS-CoV-2-specific TCRs that had been generated using the MIRA antigen-specificity platform. Breadth was defined as the fraction of unique TCRs that were SARS-CoV-2-associated, and depth was defined as the fraction of total T cells that were SARS-CoV-2-associated. Using the MIRA data, every spike-specific TCR was mapped to the spike region that the TCR reacted to and assigned to either a CD4 or a CD8 class. Log10-transformed breadth and depth values were compared by one-way ANOVA with Sidak's multiple comparisons tests. TCRdb retrieved this table from immuneACCESS and kept in-frame rearrangements only. Not all clones are present; in checked studies, unresolved V genes account for under half, and no reason is known for the remainder. The V and J calls and clone size are taken from that table; D and trimming were inferred from the DNA. Present in this sample are roughly 250,000 clones, over 90% of which were seen just once. Of the sample, around 0.6% is held by the ten largest clones.

The time point label on this specimen signifies: baseline before first vaccination. Vaccinee samples came from UK trials COV001 and COV002, including a single-blind randomized controlled phase 2/3 trial of AZD1222 (ChAdOx1 nCoV-19) in healthy adults. For TCRbeta chain sequencing, PBMC samples were collected from trial participants at day 0 and at day 28 after the second dose. This entry belongs to a study of T cell responses to AZD1222 COVID-19 vaccine (dated by TCRdb to about 2021). Describing the broader study: AZD1222 recipients whose second dose came at about 4 weeks and those whose second dose came at about 12 weeks were combined into one group, since spike-specific TCR depth and breadth did not differ between the two schedules. Enrollment into the trials was organized by age into subgroups of 18-55, 56-69 and 70-plus years, and those subgroups contained roughly 160, 29 and 62 TCR-sequenced participants, respectively. A total of 230 to 250 trial participants underwent TCR sequencing, of whom approximately 200 had received two doses of AZD1222 and about 25 had received two doses of the MenACWY control vaccine.

The paper's findings and limits, for the study overall: The whole spike protein was spanned by vaccine-associated CD4 TCRs, and dominant responses were seen in regions 160-218 and 743-854. Reportedly, close to half of the unique spike-specific TCRs recognized epitopes lying outside the regions that are mutated in the B.1.351 and B.1.1.7 variants. No day 14 peak-response samples were available, so repertoires were characterized only after the peak T cell response. Conclusions about previously exposed vaccinees are limited because only six or seven AZD1222 recipients were SARS-CoV-2 seropositive at baseline. Most participants were white British and females outnumbered males, and the authors suggested that clonal diversity may have been underestimated. In the small 56-69-year group, the increase in depth fell short of significance, most likely because of low power. After two AZD1222 doses, spike-specific TCR breadth and depth were significantly higher than at day 0 and than in MenACWY recipients.

The specimen comprised peripheral blood, sampled on day 0 of AZD1222 vaccination. The sequence was collected from an adult in good health.

The nucleotides are TGTGCCAGCAGTTACTTGCAGTCCTACGAGCAGTACTTC. Its product reads: CASSYLQSYEQYF. The chain links TRBV6-6 with TRBJ2-7, with no D gene named confidently. The germline V gene (reference sequence) supplies CDR1 MNHNY and CDR2 SVGAGI. V drops 1 base and J drops 1 base, leaving 5 bases in between. There are 13 amino acids in the CDR3, from cysteine to phenylalanine inclusive. Only CDR3 DNA is held: 39 bases, read in frame from base 1.